The clone carrying this T cell receptor (beta chain) has just one count. Living in 24 US areas, the participants were between roughly 18 and 90 years of age. Clinical history as reported by participants underpinned cohort assignment. This entry comes from a study of blood T cell repertoires in COVID-19. About the study: There were acute and convalescent COVID-19 samples, and they came from the United States, Italy and Spain.

CDR1 and CDR2 from the germline V gene are SGHDT and YYEEEE. This CDR3 comprises 16 residues. V dropped 4 bases and J dropped 1 base, with 17 bases sitting between them. Original analysis: Reference gene primer amplification gave nucleated cell count estimates. TCRdb keeps only in-frame clones here, not all; method: immunoSEQ multiplex PCR. The V and J calls and clone size are taken from that table; D and trimming were inferred from the DNA. The repertoire holds about 300,000 clones, with around 90% as singletons. The TCR comes from a man in his sixties who had recovered from COVID-19. Material: PBMCs or T cells enriched from blood (not recorded which). The V call is TRBV5-6, the J call TRBJ1-2; a weak D match, TRBD1 (5 bases). The CDR3 region is CASSLPTEELNYGYTF. The CDR3 DNA is TGTGCCAGCAGCCTACCGACAGAGGAGCTTAACTATGGCTACACCTTC. The full variable domain, completed using reference TRBV5-6 and TRBJ1-2, is DAGVTQSPTHLIKTRGQQVTLRCSPKSGHDTVSWYQQALGQGPQFIFQYYEEEERQRGNFPDRFSGHQFPNYSSELNVNALLLGDSALYLCASSLPTEELNYGYTFGSGTRLTVV.